This T cell receptor beta chain was documented in a study of CD8 T cells in Susac syndrome. Random hexamers were used to reverse transcribe an amount of about 0.45 to 1 ug RNA. Each CDR3 protein is one row after TCRdb ran MiXCR on the immunoSEQ multiplex PCR reads. Counted here are some 110,000 distinct CDR3 sequences, roughly 95% occurring once; the ten biggest clones make up 0.11% to 0.15%. V was cut by 0 bases and J by 2 bases, with 9 bases left in between. Germline CDR1 SGHRS, CDR2 YFSETQ. The length of the CDR3 is 15 residues. This clonotype was detected a few times. The TCR was taken from a human donor with Susac syndrome. Sequencing was performed on CD4+ T cells from PBMCs. The genes are TRBV5-1 and TRBJ1-5; possibly TRBD1 for D (5 bases). The chain's CDR3 is CASSLAGSGNQPQHF. CDR3 bases: TGCGCCAGCAGCTTGGCAGGGTCTGGCAATCAGCCCCAGCATTTT. The full variable domain, completed using reference TRBV5-1 and TRBJ1-5, is KAGVTQTPRYLIKTRGQQVTLSCSPISGHRSVSWYQQTPGQGLQFLFEYFSETQRNKGNFPGRFSGRQFSNSRSEMNVSTLELGDSALYLCASSLAGSGNQPQHFGDGTRLSIL.